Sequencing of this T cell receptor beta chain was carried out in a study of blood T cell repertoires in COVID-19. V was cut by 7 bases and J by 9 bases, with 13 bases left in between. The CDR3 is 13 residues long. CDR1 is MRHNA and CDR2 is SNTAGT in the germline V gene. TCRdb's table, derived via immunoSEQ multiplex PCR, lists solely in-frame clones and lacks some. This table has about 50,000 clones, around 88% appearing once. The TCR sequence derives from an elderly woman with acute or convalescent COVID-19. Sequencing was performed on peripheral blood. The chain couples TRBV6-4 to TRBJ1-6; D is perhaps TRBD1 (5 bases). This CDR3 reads CASMEGRGSPLHF. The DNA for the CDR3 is TGTGCCAGCATGGAGGGGCGCGGTTCACCCCTCCACTTT.